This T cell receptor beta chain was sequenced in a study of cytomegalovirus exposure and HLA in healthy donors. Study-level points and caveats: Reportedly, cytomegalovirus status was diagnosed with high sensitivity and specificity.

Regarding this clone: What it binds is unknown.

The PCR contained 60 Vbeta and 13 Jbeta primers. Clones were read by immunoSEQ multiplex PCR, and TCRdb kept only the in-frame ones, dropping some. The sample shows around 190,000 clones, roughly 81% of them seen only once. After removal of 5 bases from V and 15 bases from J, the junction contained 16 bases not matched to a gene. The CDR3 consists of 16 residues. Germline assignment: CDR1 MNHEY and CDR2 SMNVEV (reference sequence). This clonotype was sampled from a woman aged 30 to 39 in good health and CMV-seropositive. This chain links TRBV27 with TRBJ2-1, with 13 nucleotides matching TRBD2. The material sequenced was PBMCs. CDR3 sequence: CASSPTSRLAGGFGFF. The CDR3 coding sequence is TGTGCCAGCAGTCCCACATCCCGACTAGCGGGAGGTTTTGGGTTCTTC.